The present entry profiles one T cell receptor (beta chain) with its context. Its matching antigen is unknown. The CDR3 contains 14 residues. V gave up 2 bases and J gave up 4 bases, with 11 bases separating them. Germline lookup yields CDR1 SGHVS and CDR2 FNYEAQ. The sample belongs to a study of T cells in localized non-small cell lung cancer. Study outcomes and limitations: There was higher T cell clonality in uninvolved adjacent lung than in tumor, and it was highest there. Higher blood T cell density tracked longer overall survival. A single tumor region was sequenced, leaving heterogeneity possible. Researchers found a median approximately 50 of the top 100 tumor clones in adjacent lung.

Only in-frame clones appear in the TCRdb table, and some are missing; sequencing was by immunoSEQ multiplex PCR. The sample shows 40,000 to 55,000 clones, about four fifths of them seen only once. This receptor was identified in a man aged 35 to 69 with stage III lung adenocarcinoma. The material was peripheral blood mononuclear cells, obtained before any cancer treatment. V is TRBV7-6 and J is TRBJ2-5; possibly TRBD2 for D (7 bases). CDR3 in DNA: TGTGCCAGCAGCTTAAGGGGGGGGTCAGAGACCCAGTACTTC. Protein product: CASSLRGGSETQYF. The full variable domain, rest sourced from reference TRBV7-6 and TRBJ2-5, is GAGVSQSPRYKVTKRGQDVALRCDPISGHVSLYWYRQALGQGPEFLTYFNYEAQQDKSGLPNDRFSAERPEGSISTLTIQRTEQRDSAMYRCASSLRGGSETQYFGPGTRLLVL.